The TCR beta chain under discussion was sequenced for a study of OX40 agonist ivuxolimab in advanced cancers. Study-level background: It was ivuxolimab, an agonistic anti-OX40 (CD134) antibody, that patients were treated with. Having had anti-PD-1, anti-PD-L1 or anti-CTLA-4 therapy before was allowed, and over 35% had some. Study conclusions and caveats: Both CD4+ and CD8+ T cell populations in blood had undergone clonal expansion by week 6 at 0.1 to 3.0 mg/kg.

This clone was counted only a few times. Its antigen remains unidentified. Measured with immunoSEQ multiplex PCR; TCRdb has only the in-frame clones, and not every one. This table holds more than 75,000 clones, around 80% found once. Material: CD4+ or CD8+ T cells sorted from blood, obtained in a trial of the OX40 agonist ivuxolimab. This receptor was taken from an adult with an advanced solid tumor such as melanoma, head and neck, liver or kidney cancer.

DNA of the CDR3: TGTGCCAGCAGCTTAACCGTGCTAGCGACCTACGAGCAGTACTTC. Protein product: CASSLTVLATYEQYF. V usage is TRBV7-3 and J usage is TRBJ2-7; D might be TRBD2 (6 bases). The CDR3 runs to 15 residues. The germline V and J ends were trimmed by 0 bases and 2 bases, with 11 bases remaining between them. Germline V CDR1 and CDR2: SGHTA, FQGTGA.